This T cell receptor (beta chain) was sequenced in a study of early T cells in non-severe SARS-CoV-2 infection. Attachment of unique molecular identifiers to individual cDNA molecules was performed. TCRdb re-analysed the 5' RACE reads in MiXCR, keeping a single row per CDR3 protein. The data show under 25,000 distinct CDR3 sequences, roughly 4.4% seen once. Trimming at V came to 6 bases and at J to 7 bases, leaving 10 bases not matched to a gene. Germline V lookup: CDR1 MNHNY, CDR2 SVGAGI (reference sequence). CDR3 length equals 16 residues. This clonotype was detected many times. The sample consisted of whole blood. The rearrangement uses TRBV6-6 and TRBJ2-2, with 11 bases that match TRBD1. This TCR derives from an adult who was a healthcare worker with PCR-confirmed SARS-CoV-2 infection or an uninfected control (not recorded which). The CDR3 spells CASSSGQGAGGGELFF. The CDR3 nucleotides are TGTGCCAGCAGCTCCGGACAGGGGGCCGGTGGCGGGGAGCTGTTTTTT.